These 8 T cell receptor beta chains originate from one sample sequenced in a study of CD8 T cells in ankylosing spondylitis. General study findings and limits: One TCR beta motif, made up of about 8 highly homologous variants, appeared characteristic of ankylosing spondylitis blood.

In TCRdb, the 5' RACE reads were re-called with MiXCR into one record per CDR3 protein. The sample yields roughly 400,000 distinct CDR3 sequences, more than 20% seen once. Their antigen targets remain unknown. Sequences were obtained from blood, either unsorted or a sorted T cell fraction (not recorded which). The receptors here all came from a male donor with ankylosing spondylitis.

This clonotype has only a few counts. This chain uses TRBV9 with TRBJ1-2, with D perhaps TRBD1 (6 bases). V lost 4 bases to trimming and J lost 6 bases, with 16 bases between them. The CDR3 has 14 residues. Germline V gene lookup returns CDR1 SGDLS and CDR2 YYNGEE. The CDR3 bases are TGTGCCAGCAGCCGGGGGCAGGGTGACGATGGCTACACCTTC. As protein: CASSRGQGDDGYTF.

The chain has TRBV11-3 and TRBJ2-1; D unresolved. The length of the CDR3 is 13 residues. Germline-derived CDR1 and CDR2 are SGHNT and YENEEA. Trimming took off 0 bases at V and 7 bases at J, with 7 bases between the two ends. CDR3 in amino acids: CASSLESGNEQFF. In DNA form, the CDR3 reads TGTGCCAGCAGCTTAGAGTCCGGAAATGAGCAGTTCTTC.

This chain links TRBV6-5 with TRBJ2-3; D not certain. V was cut by 1 base and J by 5 bases, with 13 bases left in between. Germline V gene data show CDR1 as MNHEY and CDR2 as SVGAGI. The CDR3 has 15 residues. CDR3 in amino acids: CASSYFFDTKDTQYF. CDR3 bases: TGTGCCAGCAGTTACTTCTTCGATACTAAAGATACGCAGTATTTT.

This clonotype was counted a few times. This chain joins TRBV2 and TRBJ1-4; D call uncertain. This CDR3 is 12 amino acids long. Trimming cost V 8 bases and J 7 bases, with 11 bases left between them. Germline loops: CDR1 SNHLY, CDR2 FYNNEI. DNA for the CDR3: TGTGCCAGCTGCACCGAAGGTGAAAAACTGTTTTTT. Translated: CASCTEGEKLFF.

The chain combines TRBV9 with TRBJ1-4, with D tentatively TRBD1 (5 bases). The CDR3 spans 15 residues. The germline V and J ends were trimmed by 4 bases and 6 bases, with 16 bases remaining between them. Germline assignment: CDR1 SGDLS and CDR2 YYNGEE. CDR3 DNA sequence: TGTGCCAGCAGCCCTTCACCTGGGGGTGATGAAAAACTGTTTTTT. Translating it yields CASSPSPGGDEKLFF.

This chain joins TRBV6-2 or TRBV6-3 and TRBJ2-5, with 7 positions matching TRBD2. The V gene's germline CDR1 is MNHEY and CDR2 SVGEGT. With 2 bases clipped from V and 5 bases from J, the junction kept 8 bases outside the gene matches. There are 15 residues in the CDR3. CDR3 DNA: TGTGCCAGCAGTTACCGCCCTGGCGGGAGTGAGACCCAGTACTTC. Protein sequence: CASSYRPGGSETQYF.

This clonotype was counted a few times. The CDR3 spells CASSDSRGVQPQHF. The CDR3, as DNA: TGTGCCAGCAGTGACTCGCGTGGAGTTCAGCCCCAGCATTTT. The chain uses TRBV25-1 and TRBJ1-5; no definite D call. The CDR3 covers 14 residues. The germline gives CDR1 MGHDK, CDR2 SYGVNS. V shed 3 bases and J shed 6 bases, with 12 bases lying between them.

The sample holds a few counts of this clonotype. The chain employs TRBV20-1 and TRBJ2-1, with 12 nucleotides matching TRBD2. CDR3 length equals 15 residues. CDR1 and CDR2 from the germline V gene are DFQATT and SNEGSKA (reference sequence). V gave up 7 bases and J gave up 9 bases; unmatched junction bases: 13. This CDR3 is CSGTGTSGPPGEQFF. Written as DNA, the CDR3 is TGCAGTGGAACCGGGACTAGCGGGCCCCCAGGTGAGCAGTTCTTC.